Reported below is one TCR beta chain. Antigen: not known. The ends were cut back, 4 bases at V and 5 bases at J, with 9 bases in the middle. Looked up from germline, CDR1 is SGHTA and CDR2 is FQGNSA. The CDR3 contains 12 residues. This sample was taken from a study of shared clonotypes between healthy human individuals. Study information: With ages of 18 to 49, the donors were two women and a few men. The study, taken as a whole, reports: Large depth notwithstanding, sorted-subset sequencing proved incomplete by rarefaction. The researchers took only blood, and tissue repertoires probably look different.

Replicate PCRs for sorted subsets used 200 ng DNA; this equaled about 30,000 T cell genomes. Only in-frame clones appear in the TCRdb table, and some are missing; sequencing was by immunoSEQ multiplex PCR. This sample has a few million clones, with just over 90% found just once. The genes are TRBV7-2 and TRBJ2-7; TRBD1 is a possible D gene (6 bases). This TCR was recovered from a man younger than 30 in good health. Some clones in this sample may be carry-over from other donors' samples. The sequencing input was naive CD4+ T cells from PBMCs. The subset here: CD45RA+ positively selected. CDR3 DNA sequence: TGTGCCAGCAGCTCAACAGGGAACGAGCAGTACTTC. This codes for CASSSTGNEQYF.